This TCR beta chain appears in the sequencing data of a study of glioma-infiltrating T cells. This clonotype occurred a few times. No antigen is known for it. Amplification of TCR alpha and beta CDR3 regions from RNA used iRepertoire nested multiplex PCR. For one-step reverse transcription and amplification, about 90-400 ng of tissue mRNA or PBMC total RNA was used. TCRdb reprocessed the multiplex PCR reads with MiXCR, giving one entry per CDR3 protein. The sample consists of 40,000 or so distinct CDR3 sequences, around 20% of them appearing once. Study-level results: Tissue-blood divergence was below expectation in non-neoplastic patients, above in gliomas. Very few CDR3 sequences were shared between tissue and blood.

The germline V gene has CDR1 SQVTM and CDR2 ANQGSEA. The CDR3 totals 13 residues. The ends were cut back, 1 base at V and 4 bases at J, with 10 bases in the middle. Sequences were obtained from glioma tissue, nonneoplastic brain tissue, or PBMCs (not recorded which). This TCR was recovered from a human donor with low-grade glioma or glioblastoma, undergoing nonglioma brain surgery, or in good health (not recorded which). This chain uses TRBV29-1 with TRBJ1-1; D is perhaps TRBD1 (6 bases). As DNA, the CDR3 is TGCAGCGTTGAAGCTCAGGGGAGCACTGAAGCTTTCTTT. This sequence encodes CSVEAQGSTEAFF.